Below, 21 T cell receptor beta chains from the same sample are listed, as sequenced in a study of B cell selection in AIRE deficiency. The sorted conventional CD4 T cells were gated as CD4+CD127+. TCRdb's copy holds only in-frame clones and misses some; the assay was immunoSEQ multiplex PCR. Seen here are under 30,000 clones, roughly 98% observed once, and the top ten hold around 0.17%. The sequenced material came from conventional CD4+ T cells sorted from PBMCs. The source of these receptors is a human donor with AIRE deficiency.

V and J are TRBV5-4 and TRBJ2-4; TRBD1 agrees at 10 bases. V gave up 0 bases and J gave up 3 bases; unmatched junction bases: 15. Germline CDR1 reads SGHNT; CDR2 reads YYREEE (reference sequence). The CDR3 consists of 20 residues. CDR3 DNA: TGTGCCAGCAGCTTGGGGCCACCGGGACAGGGGTCGATGGGCAAAAACATTCAGTACTTC. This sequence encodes CASSLGPPGQGSMGKNIQYF.

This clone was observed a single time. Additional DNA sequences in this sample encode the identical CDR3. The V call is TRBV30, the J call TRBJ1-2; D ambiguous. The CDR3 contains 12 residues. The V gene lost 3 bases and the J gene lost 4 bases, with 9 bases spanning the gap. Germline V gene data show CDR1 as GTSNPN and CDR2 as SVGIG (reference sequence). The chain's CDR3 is CAWSPGSYGYTF. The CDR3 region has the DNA TGTGCCTGGAGCCCCGGGTCCTATGGCTACACCTTC. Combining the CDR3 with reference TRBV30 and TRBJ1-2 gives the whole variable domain SQTIHQWPATLVQPVGSPLSLECTVEGTSNPNLYWYRQAAGRGLQLLFYSVGIGQISSEVPQNLSASRPQDRQFILSSKKLLLSDSGFYLCAWSPGSYGYTFGSGTRLTVV.

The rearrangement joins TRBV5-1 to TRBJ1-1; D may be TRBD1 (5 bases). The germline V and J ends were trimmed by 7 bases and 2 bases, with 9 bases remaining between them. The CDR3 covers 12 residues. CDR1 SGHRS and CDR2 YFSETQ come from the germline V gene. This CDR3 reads CASGGANTEAFF. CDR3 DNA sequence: TGCGCCAGCGGCGGGGCAAACACTGAAGCTTTCTTT.

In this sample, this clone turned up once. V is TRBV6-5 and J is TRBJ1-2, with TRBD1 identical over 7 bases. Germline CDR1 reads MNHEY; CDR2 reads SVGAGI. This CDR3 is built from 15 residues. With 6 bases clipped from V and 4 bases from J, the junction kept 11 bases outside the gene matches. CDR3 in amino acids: CASRSTGDESYGYTF. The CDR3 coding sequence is TGTGCCAGCAGGTCCACAGGGGATGAAAGCTATGGCTACACCTTC.

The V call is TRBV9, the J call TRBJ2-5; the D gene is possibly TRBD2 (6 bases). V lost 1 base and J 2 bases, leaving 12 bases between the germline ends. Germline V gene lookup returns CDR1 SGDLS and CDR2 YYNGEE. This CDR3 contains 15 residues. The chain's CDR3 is CASSVTLAEQETQYF. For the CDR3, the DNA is TGTGCCAGCAGCGTAACGTTAGCGGAGCAAGAGACCCAGTACTTC.

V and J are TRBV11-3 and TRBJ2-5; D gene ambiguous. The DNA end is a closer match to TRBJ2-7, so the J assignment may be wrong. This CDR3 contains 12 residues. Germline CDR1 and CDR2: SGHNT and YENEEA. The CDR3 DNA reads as TGTGCCAGCAGCCGGAGTTCCTACGAGCAGTACTTC. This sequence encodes CASSRSSYEQYF.

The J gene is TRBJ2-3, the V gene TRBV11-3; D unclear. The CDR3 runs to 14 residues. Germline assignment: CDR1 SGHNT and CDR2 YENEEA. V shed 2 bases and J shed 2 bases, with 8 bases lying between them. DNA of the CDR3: TGTGCCAGCAGCTTAATGGAAGTCACAGATACGCAGTATTTT. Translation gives CASSLMEVTDTQYF.

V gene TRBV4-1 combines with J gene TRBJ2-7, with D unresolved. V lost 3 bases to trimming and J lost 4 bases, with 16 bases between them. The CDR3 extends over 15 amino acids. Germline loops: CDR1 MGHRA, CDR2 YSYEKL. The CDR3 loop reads CASSHALTPEYEQYF. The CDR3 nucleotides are TGCGCCAGCAGCCACGCGCTAACCCCAGAGTACGAGCAGTACTTC.

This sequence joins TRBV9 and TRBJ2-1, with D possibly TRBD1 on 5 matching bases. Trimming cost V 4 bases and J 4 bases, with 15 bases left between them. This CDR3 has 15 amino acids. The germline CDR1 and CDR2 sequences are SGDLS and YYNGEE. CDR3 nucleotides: TGTGCCAGCAGCCCAGACAGTTGGCCTTACAATGAGCAGTTCTTC. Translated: CASSPDSWPYNEQFF.

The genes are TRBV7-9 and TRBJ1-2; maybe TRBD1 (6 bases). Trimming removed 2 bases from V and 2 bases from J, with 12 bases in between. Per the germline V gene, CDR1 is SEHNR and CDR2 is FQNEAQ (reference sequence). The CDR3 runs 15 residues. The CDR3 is CASSLQGGQNYGYTF. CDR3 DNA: TGTGCCAGCAGCTTACAGGGAGGACAGAACTATGGCTACACCTTC.

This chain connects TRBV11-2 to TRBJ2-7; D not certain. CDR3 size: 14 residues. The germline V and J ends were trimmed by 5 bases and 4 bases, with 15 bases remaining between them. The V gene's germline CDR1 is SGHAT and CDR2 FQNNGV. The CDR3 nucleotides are TGTGCCAGCAGCCCTAAACGGTCCGGTTACGAGCAGTACTTC. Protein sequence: CASSPKRSGYEQYF.

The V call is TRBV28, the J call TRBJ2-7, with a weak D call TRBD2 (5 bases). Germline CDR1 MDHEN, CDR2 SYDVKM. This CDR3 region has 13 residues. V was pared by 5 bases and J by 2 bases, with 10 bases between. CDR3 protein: CASSLSGTYEQYF. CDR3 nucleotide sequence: TGTGCCAGCAGTCTATCGGGGACCTACGAGCAGTACTTC. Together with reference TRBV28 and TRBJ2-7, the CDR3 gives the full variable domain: DVKVTQSSRYLVKRTGEKVFLECVQDMDHENMFWYRQDPGLGLRLIYFSYDVKMKEKGDIPEGYSVSREKKERFSLILESASTNQTSMYLCASSLSGTYEQYFGPGTRLTVT.

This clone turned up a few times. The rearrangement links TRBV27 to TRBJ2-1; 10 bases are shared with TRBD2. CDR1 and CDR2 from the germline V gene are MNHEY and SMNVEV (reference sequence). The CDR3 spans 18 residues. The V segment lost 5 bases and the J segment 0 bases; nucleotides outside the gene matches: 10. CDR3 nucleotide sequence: TGTGCCAGCAGTCCGACGTTGGCTAGCGGGAGCTCCTACAATGAGCAGTTCTTC. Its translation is CASSPTLASGSSYNEQFF.

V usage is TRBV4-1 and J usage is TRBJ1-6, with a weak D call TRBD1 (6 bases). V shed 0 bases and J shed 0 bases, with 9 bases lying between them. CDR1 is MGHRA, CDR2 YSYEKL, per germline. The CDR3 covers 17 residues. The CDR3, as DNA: TGCGCCAGCAGCCAAGACCAGGGGAGCTCCTATAATTCACCCCTCCACTTT. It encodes CASSQDQGSSYNSPLHF.

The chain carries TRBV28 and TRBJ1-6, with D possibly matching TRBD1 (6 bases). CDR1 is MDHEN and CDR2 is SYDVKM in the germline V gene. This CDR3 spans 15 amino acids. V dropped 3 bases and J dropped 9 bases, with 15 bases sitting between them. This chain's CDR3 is CASSFSGGLASPLHF. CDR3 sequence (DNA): TGTGCCAGCAGTTTTTCCGGGGGCTTAGCTTCACCCCTCCACTTT. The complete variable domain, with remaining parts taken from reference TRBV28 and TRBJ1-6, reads DVKVTQSSRYLVKRTGEKVFLECVQDMDHENMFWYRQDPGLGLRLIYFSYDVKMKEKGDIPEGYSVSREKKERFSLILESASTNQTSMYLCASSFSGGLASPLHFGNGTRLTVT.

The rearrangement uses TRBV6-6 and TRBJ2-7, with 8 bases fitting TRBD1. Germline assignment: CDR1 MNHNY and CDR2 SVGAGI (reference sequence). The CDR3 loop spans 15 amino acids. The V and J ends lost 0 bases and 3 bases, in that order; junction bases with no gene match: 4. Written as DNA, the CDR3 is TGTGCCAGCAGTTACTCTGGACAGGGTCGCTACGAGCAGTACTTC. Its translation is CASSYSGQGRYEQYF.

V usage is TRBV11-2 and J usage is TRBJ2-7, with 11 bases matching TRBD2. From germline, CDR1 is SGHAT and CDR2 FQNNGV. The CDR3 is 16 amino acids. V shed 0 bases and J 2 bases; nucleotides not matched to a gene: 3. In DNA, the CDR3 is TGTGCCAGCAGCTTAGAAGGGACTAGCGGCGCCTACGAGCAGTACTTC. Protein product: CASSLEGTSGAYEQYF.

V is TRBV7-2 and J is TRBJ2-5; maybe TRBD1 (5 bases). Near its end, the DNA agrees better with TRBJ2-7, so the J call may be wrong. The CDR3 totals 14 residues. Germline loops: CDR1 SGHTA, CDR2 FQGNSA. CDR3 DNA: TGTGCCAGCAGCTTGAAGAGCCCAGGGTACGAGCAGTACTTC. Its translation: CASSLKSPGYEQYF.

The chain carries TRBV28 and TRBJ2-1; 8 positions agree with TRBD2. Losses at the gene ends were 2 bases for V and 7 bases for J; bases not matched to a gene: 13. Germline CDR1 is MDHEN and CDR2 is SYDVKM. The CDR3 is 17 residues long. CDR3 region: CASSLGGAGLAGNEQFF. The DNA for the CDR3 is TGTGCCAGCAGTTTAGGAGGGGCCGGGCTAGCGGGTAATGAGCAGTTCTTC.

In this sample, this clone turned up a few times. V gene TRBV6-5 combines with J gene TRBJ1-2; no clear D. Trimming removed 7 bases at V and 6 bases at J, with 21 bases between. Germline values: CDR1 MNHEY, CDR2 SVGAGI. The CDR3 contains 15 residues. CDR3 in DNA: TGTGCCAGCACCCCCGGCCCTGGAAAACCAGATGGCTACACCTTC. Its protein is CASTPGPGKPDGYTF.

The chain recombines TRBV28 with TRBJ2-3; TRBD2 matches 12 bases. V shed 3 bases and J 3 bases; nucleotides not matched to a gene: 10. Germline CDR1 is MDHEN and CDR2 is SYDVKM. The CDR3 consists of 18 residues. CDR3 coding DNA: TGTGCCAGCAGTTTTGGGCTAGCGGGAGGGAAAGTTACAGATACGCAGTATTTT. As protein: CASSFGLAGGKVTDTQYF.